This T cell receptor (beta chain) was observed in a study of blood T cell repertoires in COVID-19. Germline lookup yields CDR1 KGHSH and CDR2 LQKENI. The CDR3 loop spans 15 amino acids. V gave up 3 bases and J gave up 1 base; unmatched junction bases: 4. In the original processing: Reference gene primer amplification in the assay estimated nucleated cell counts. Measured with immunoSEQ multiplex PCR; TCRdb has only the in-frame clones, and not every one. The V and J calls and clone size come from that table; D and trimming were worked out from the DNA. The sample lists about 95,000 clones; about 89% were seen once.

The sample comprised peripheral blood. The chain uses TRBV18 and TRBJ2-3, with 7 bases aligning to TRBD2. This sequence originates from a human donor in a cohort sampled during active COVID-19. CDR3 coding DNA: TGTGCCAGCTCACCCCAGCGGGGACGCACAGATACGCAGTATTTT. Protein sequence: CASSPQRGRTDTQYF.